A single sample is the source of the 17 T cell receptor beta chains below, sequenced in a study of T cell changes during pregnancy in multiple sclerosis. Assay: immunoSEQ multiplex PCR; the TCRdb copy retains only in-frame clones and omits some. The sample consists of roughly 37,000 clones, roughly 91% of them appearing once. Sample: CD4+ T cells from peripheral blood mononuclear cells, taken in the second trimester of pregnancy. The receptors come from a female donor in good health, enrolled as a control in a pregnancy study.

Here the CDR3 reads CASSRNEQFF. The CDR3 DNA sequence: TGTGCCAGCAGTCGTAATGAGCAGTTCTTC. The V gene is TRBV2, the J gene TRBJ2-1, with D hard to call. V lost 5 bases and J 7 bases, leaving 3 bases between the germline ends. This CDR3 has 10 amino acids. Germline V gene data show CDR1 as SNHLY and CDR2 as FYNNEI. The full variable domain, completed using reference TRBV2 and TRBJ2-1, is EPEVTQTPSHQVTQMGQEVILRCVPISNHLYFYWYRQILGQKVEFLVSFYNNEISEKSEIFDDQFSVERPDGSNFTLKIRSTKLEDSAMYFCASSRNEQFFGPGTRLTVL.

The chain uses TRBV30 and TRBJ2-6, with 7 bases fitting TRBD1. This CDR3 comprises 17 residues. Germline V gives CDR1 GTSNPN, CDR2 SVGIG (reference sequence). V dropped 2 bases and J dropped 0; count of bases not matched to a gene: 7. The chain's CDR3 is CAWSLTGLSSGANVLTF. Written as DNA, the CDR3 is TGTGCCTGGAGTCTGACAGGGCTGAGCTCTGGGGCCAACGTCCTGACTTTC. Full variable domain (missing parts from reference TRBV30 and TRBJ2-6): SQTIHQWPATLVQPVGSPLSLECTVEGTSNPNLYWYRQAAGRGLQLLFYSVGIGQISSEVPQNLSASRPQDRQFILSSKKLLLSDSGFYLCAWSLTGLSSGANVLTFGAGSRLTVL.

V gene TRBV5-4 combines with J gene TRBJ2-7, with D uncertain. This CDR3 comprises 12 residues. Germline CDR1 is SGHNT and CDR2 is YYREEE (reference sequence). V was clipped by 1 base and J by 4 bases, with 6 bases between them. This CDR3 reads CASSLWQYEQYF. The CDR3 bases are TGTGCCAGCAGCTTGTGGCAGTACGAGCAGTACTTC.

V usage is TRBV7-8 and J usage is TRBJ2-3, with TRBD2 identical over 8 bases. This CDR3 has 14 residues. The J segment lost 0 bases and the V segment lost 6 bases, leaving 2 bases of the junction unmatched. Looked up from germline, CDR1 is SGHVS and CDR2 is FQNEAQ. The CDR3, as DNA: TGTGCCAGCAGGTCTAGCGGGAGCACAGATACGCAGTATTTT. It specifies CASRSSGSTDTQYF.

This clone has just a few counts. The CDR3 region has the DNA TGCGCCAGTGGTAGCTCGAACACTGAAGCTTTCTTT. This gives the protein CASGSSNTEAFF. This chain links TRBV10-2 with TRBJ1-1, with D hard to call. Trimming cost V 9 bases and J 1 base, with 9 bases left between them. The CDR3 contains 12 residues. Germline CDR1 is WSHSY and CDR2 is SAAADI.

The chain recombines TRBV6-1 with TRBJ1-3; 7 positions agree with TRBD1. V gave up 3 bases and J gave up 4 bases; unmatched junction bases: 0. There are 13 residues in the CDR3. Per germline, CDR1 MNHNS and CDR2 SASEGT. The CDR3 protein is CASSEDRGNTIYF. For the CDR3, the DNA is TGTGCCAGCAGTGAGGACAGGGGAAACACCATATATTTT.

This clone was detected only once. The chain uses TRBV19 and TRBJ1-3; D gene ambiguous. The CDR3 consists of 13 residues. The germline gives CDR1 LNHDA, CDR2 SQIVND (reference sequence). V dropped 8 bases and J dropped 4 bases, with 12 bases sitting between them. CDR3 coding DNA: TGTGCCAGTTCCTACTTACAGGGAAACACCATATATTTT. Protein sequence: CASSYLQGNTIYF.

This clone has just one count. This chain links TRBV27 with TRBJ1-1; the match to TRBD1 covers 7 bases. The V segment lost 6 bases and the J segment 1 base; nucleotides outside the gene matches: 8. This CDR3 has 15 amino acids. Germline-derived CDR1 and CDR2 are MNHEY and SMNVEV (reference sequence). CDR3 DNA sequence: TGTGCCAGCAGCCGGGACAGACAGAAGAACACTGAAGCTTTCTTT. Protein: CASSRDRQKNTEAFF.

The gene calls are TRBV28 and TRBJ2-1; 10 bases are a match to TRBD2. CDR3 size: 17 residues. V shed 5 bases and J 0 bases; nucleotides not matched to a gene: 7. From germline, CDR1 is MDHEN and CDR2 SYDVKM. The CDR3 nucleotides are TGTGCCAGCAGTCAGACTAGCGGGTCGAGCTCCTACAATGAGCAGTTCTTC. It codes for CASSQTSGSSSYNEQFF.

The CDR3 coding sequence is TGTGCCAGTAGTATAGATTCCGGGACAGGAGGGAATTCACCCCTCCACTTT. Translation: CASSIDSGTGGNSPLHF. V usage is TRBV19 and J usage is TRBJ1-6; 8 positions match TRBD1. V gave up 0 bases and J gave up 7 bases; unmatched junction bases: 8. The CDR3 runs to 17 residues. The germline V gene encodes CDR1 LNHDA and CDR2 SQIVND (reference sequence).

The chain couples TRBV5-4 to TRBJ2-5, with 8 bases matching TRBD2. Trimming removed 6 bases from V and 0 bases from J; junction bases left unmatched: 7. Germline V lookup: CDR1 SGHNT, CDR2 YYREEE (reference sequence). This CDR3 comprises 15 residues. This CDR3 reads CASTPGGGNQETQYF. As DNA, the CDR3 is TGTGCCAGCACCCCCGGCGGGGGGAACCAAGAGACCCAGTACTTC.

The chain employs TRBV5-1 and TRBJ2-3, with 10 bases aligning to TRBD2. This CDR3 is built from 14 residues. The germline V gene encodes CDR1 SGHRS and CDR2 YFSETQ. V gave up 0 bases and J gave up 5 bases; unmatched junction bases: 0. This CDR3 reads CASSLASGGDTQYF. The CDR3 DNA follows: TGCGCCAGCAGCTTGGCTAGCGGGGGAGATACGCAGTATTTT.

The rearrangement joins TRBV9 to TRBJ2-1, with D uncertain. CDR3 length equals 14 residues. Germline-derived CDR1 and CDR2 are SGDLS and YYNGEE. Trimming took 0 bases from V and 6 from J, leaving 10 bases between them. CDR3 coding DNA: TGTGCCAGCAGCGTAGGAGCGCGCCCCAATGAGCAGTTCTTC. As protein: CASSVGARPNEQFF.

The CDR3 nucleotides are TGTGCCAGCAGGTTAGAGCGGTCGATGGCCTACGAGCAGTACTTC. It is translated as CASRLERSMAYEQYF. The genes are TRBV2 and TRBJ2-7, with D perhaps TRBD2 (5 bases). V was shortened by 6 bases and J by 2 bases, with 17 bases between the two germline ends. Germline CDR1 is SNHLY and CDR2 is FYNNEI. The length of the CDR3 is 15 residues.

The table lists this clone with a few counts. The chain joins TRBV6-6 to TRBJ2-3; TRBD1 matches at 7 bases. CDR1 and CDR2 (germline): MNHNY, SVGAGI (reference sequence). J was trimmed by 2 bases and V by 6 bases; bases with no gene match: 8. This CDR3 is built from 15 residues. The CDR3 here is CASSAQGRSTDTQYF. The CDR3 DNA reads TGTGCCAGCAGCGCACAGGGGCGATCCACAGATACGCAGTATTTT.

The V call is TRBV7-2, the J call TRBJ1-5; a weak D match, TRBD1 (5 bases). The germline gives CDR1 SGHTA, CDR2 FQGNSA. V shed 9 bases and J shed 6 bases, with 18 bases lying between them. This CDR3 is built from 14 residues. The CDR3 region is CASSLGGDGQPQHF. The CDR3 nucleotides read TGTGCCAGTTCCCTGGGGGGTGATGGTCAGCCCCAGCATTTT.

The chain employs TRBV6-1 and TRBJ1-2, with 8 bases matching TRBD1. J was trimmed by 4 bases and V by 2 bases; bases with no gene match: 6. Germline CDR1 reads MNHNS; CDR2 reads SASEGT. This CDR3 is 15 amino acids long. The CDR3 DNA sequence: TGTGCCAGCAGTGAACGGGGACAGGTGTTCTATGGCTACACCTTC. Translated, it gives CASSERGQVFYGYTF.